Following are 14 T cell receptor beta chains from one sample sequenced in a study of blood T cell repertoires in COVID-19. Generated by immunoSEQ multiplex PCR, the TCRdb table keeps only in-frame clones and is missing some. The repertoire holds over 200,000 clones, 65% to 90% seen once, with around 5.4% in the top ten. Sequencing used peripheral blood. All receptors derive from a human donor in a cohort sampled during active COVID-19.

The V and J genes are TRBV28 and TRBJ2-1; 9 bases are shared with TRBD2. CDR1 is MDHEN, CDR2 SYDVKM, per germline. Trimming cost V 6 bases and J 6 bases; bases outside gene matches: 9. This CDR3 has 15 amino acids. The CDR3 region has the DNA TGTGCCAGCAGCGGAGGGGCGGGAGGGCCCAATGAGCAGTTCTTC. Translated: CASSGGAGGPNEQFF.

The gene calls are TRBV5-4 and TRBJ2-3; 7 nucleotides match TRBD1. The CDR3 consists of 15 residues. The V gene end was trimmed by 4 bases and the J gene end by 0 bases; junction bases not matched to a gene: 5. Germline V gives CDR1 SGHNT, CDR2 YYREEE (reference sequence). Here the CDR3 reads CASSGKGASTDTQYF. For the CDR3, the DNA is TGTGCCAGCAGCGGAAAGGGGGCGAGCACAGATACGCAGTATTTT.

The chain is built from TRBV3-1 (or the pseudogene TRBV3-2) and TRBJ2-7, with D perhaps TRBD2 (5 bases). This CDR3 is 13 amino acids long. Trimming took off 3 bases at V and 2 bases at J, with 8 bases between the two ends. Germline loops: CDR1 LGHDT, CDR2 YNNKEL (reference sequence). For the CDR3, the DNA is TGTGCCAGCAGCCACTCACTAGCCTACGAGCAGTACTTC. It yields the protein CASSHSLAYEQYF.

The chain couples TRBV11-2 to TRBJ2-5, with 8 bases lining up with TRBD2. The CDR3 length is 16 residues. V dropped 5 bases and J dropped 2; count of bases not matched to a gene: 10. In germline, CDR1 is SGHAT, CDR2 FQNNGV. CDR3 protein: CASSLLSGTSQETQYF. For the CDR3, the DNA is TGTGCCAGCAGCCTACTTAGCGGGACTTCGCAAGAGACCCAGTACTTC.

This chain joins TRBV4-3 and TRBJ2-5; 7 bases match TRBD2. The CDR3 totals 16 residues. The V gene end was trimmed by 0 bases and the J gene end by 5 bases; junction bases not matched to a gene: 9. The germline gives CDR1 LGHNA, CDR2 YSLEER. This CDR3 is CASSQDGRGAGETQYF. Here the CDR3 DNA reads TGCGCCAGCAGCCAAGATGGGAGGGGAGCAGGGGAGACCCAGTACTTC.

The genes are TRBV5-1 and TRBJ2-7; 7 bases are a match to TRBD2. The CDR3 consists of 16 residues. J was trimmed by 0 bases and V by 4 bases; bases with no gene match: 10. Per the germline V gene, CDR1 is SGHRS and CDR2 is YFSETQ. CDR3 sequence: CASSPPSGEGSYEQYF. CDR3 sequence (DNA): TGCGCCAGCAGCCCACCGTCCGGGGAGGGCTCCTACGAGCAGTACTTC.

V and J are TRBV18 and TRBJ1-5; TRBD1 matches 7 bases. V lost 2 bases to trimming and J lost 0 bases; unmatched junction nucleotides: 7. This CDR3 has 17 residues. The germline gives CDR1 KGHSH, CDR2 LQKENI. CDR3 bases: TGTGCCAGCTCACCATATCGCAGGGGGGATAGCAATCAGCCCCAGCATTTT. Protein sequence: CASSPYRRGDSNQPQHF.

The chain carries TRBV5-1 and TRBJ2-1; 7 nucleotides align to TRBD2. CDR1 and CDR2 (germline): SGHRS, YFSETQ. V was pared by 5 bases and J by 7 bases, with 15 bases of the junction left unmatched. CDR3 length: 16 amino acids. CDR3 DNA sequence: TGCGCCAGCAGTCCCAGCTCAACGGGGGGTCAGAATGAGCAGTTCTTC. This sequence encodes CASSPSSTGGQNEQFF.

The chain recombines TRBV7-2 with TRBJ1-2; 8 bases fit TRBD1. Germline-derived CDR1 and CDR2 are SGHTA and FQGNSA. The CDR3 extends over 14 amino acids. V dropped 5 bases and J dropped 8; count of bases not matched to a gene: 10. The CDR3 region is CASSNPTGAAGYTF. CDR3 bases: TGTGCCAGCAGCAACCCGACAGGGGCGGCCGGCTACACCTTC.

The J gene is TRBJ1-1, the V gene TRBV7-3; 8 nucleotides match TRBD1. The germline V gene has CDR1 SGHTA and CDR2 FQGTGA. The CDR3 loop spans 14 amino acids. V was pared by 6 bases and J by 0 bases, with 3 bases of the junction left unmatched. The CDR3 loop reads CASRRQGMNTEAFF. The CDR3 nucleotides read TGTGCCAGCAGACGACAGGGGATGAACACTGAAGCTTTCTTT.

The V call is TRBV19, the J call TRBJ2-7, with 8 positions matching TRBD2. Per the germline V gene, CDR1 is LNHDA and CDR2 is SQIVND (reference sequence). The CDR3 runs to 14 residues. With 6 bases clipped from V and 6 bases from J, the junction kept 10 bases outside the gene matches. This CDR3 is CASRAGTSFSEQYF. The DNA of the CDR3 is TGTGCCAGTAGAGCCGGGACTAGTTTCTCCGAGCAGTACTTC.

The CDR3 reads CASSAPFHSTEAFF. CDR3 in DNA: TGTGCCAGCAGTGCGCCATTCCACTCCACTGAAGCTTTCTTT. This rearrangement joins TRBV5-4 to TRBJ1-1; D not resolved. This CDR3 has 14 amino acids. The germline gives CDR1 SGHNT, CDR2 YYREEE (reference sequence). The germline V and J ends were trimmed by 5 bases and 4 bases, with 15 bases remaining between them. Together with reference TRBV5-4 and TRBJ1-1, the CDR3 gives the full variable domain: ETGVTQSPTHLIKTRGQQVTLRCSSQSGHNTVSWYQQALGQGPQFIFQYYREEENGRGNFPPRFSGLQFPNYSSELNVNALELDDSALYLCASSAPFHSTEAFFGQGTRLTVV.

The rearrangement uses TRBV28 and TRBJ1-6, with D possibly matching TRBD1 (6 bases). Germline CDR1 and CDR2: MDHEN and SYDVKM. Between the trimmed V and J ends, which lost 5 bases and 3 bases, there was a span of 11 bases. The length of the CDR3 is 15 residues. The chain's CDR3 is CASSDRTLYNSPLHF. The CDR3 DNA reads as TGTGCCAGCAGTGACAGGACCCTCTATAATTCACCCCTCCACTTT.

The V gene is TRBV24-1, the J gene TRBJ2-3; TRBD2 matches at 13 bases. Germline values: CDR1 KGHDR, CDR2 SFDVKD. This CDR3 has 17 amino acids. The trim removed 5 bases at V and 2 bases at J, leaving 6 bases unmatched. The CDR3 is CATSATLAGGDTDTQYF. Written as DNA, the CDR3 is TGTGCCACCAGTGCCACACTAGCGGGAGGGGACACAGATACGCAGTATTTT.